The rows below give T cell receptor beta chains drawn from one sample of a study of cytomegalovirus exposure and HLA in healthy donors. Only in-frame clones appear in the TCRdb table, and some are missing; sequencing was by immunoSEQ multiplex PCR. The sample shows some 170,000 clones, 70% to 85% of them seen only once. The sequenced sample consisted of PBMCs. The receptor source for this set is a woman between 55 and 75 years old in good health and CMV-seropositive. CDR3s include the opening cysteine and the closing phenylalanine or tryptophan. A D gene is named only where the DNA matches it firmly.

V	D	J	CDR3
TRBV19	-	TRBJ1-5	CASSIGEAANQPQHF
TRBV19	-	TRBJ1-2	CAPRQAGVGLGYGYTF
TRBV10-3	-	TRBJ2-1	CAISSSSQGREQFF
TRBV6-5	TRBD1	TRBJ1-2	CASSQDRDGYTF
TRBV4-2	-	TRBJ2-3	CASSPETSTDTQYF
TRBV6-6	TRBD1	TRBJ1-5	CASRQGGQPQHF
TRBV30	-	TRBJ1-4	CAWSVLEGVLF
TRBV7-8	-	TRBJ2-7	CASSHGEFLSYEQYF
TRBV28	-	TRBJ2-7	CASSLWDKLEQYF
TRBV6-4	TRBD1	TRBJ1-4	CASGRTGEVKLGEKLFF
TRBV5-4	TRBD2	TRBJ2-1	CASSFGGGAEDNEQFF
TRBV4-1	TRBD2	TRBJ2-1	CASSQTSDSYNEQFF
TRBV29-1	TRBD1	TRBJ2-5	CSVDRGDKETQYF
TRBV2	-	TRBJ2-7	CASTQSQLARSYEQYF
TRBV18	-	TRBJ2-5	CASSSGGQETQYF
TRBV9	-	TRBJ1-3	CASSVSSSGNTIYF
TRBV9	TRBD2	TRBJ2-2	CASSLPRSGGLTGELFF
TRBV30	-	TRBJ1-4	CAWSLHLKAGEKLFF
TRBV5-1	TRBD2	TRBJ2-5	CASSPGLVETQYF
TRBV2	-	TRBJ1-4	CASRQRQALEKLFF
TRBV6-5	-	TRBJ2-2	CASSYGPNTGELFF
TRBV7-9	TRBD1	TRBJ1-2	CASSSGTGVGYTF
TRBV30	-	TRBJ2-6	CAWASRANVLTF
TRBV9	TRBD1	TRBJ1-2	CASSVRSGQGIYTF
TRBV2	-	TRBJ2-4	CASWQNIQYF
TRBV6-1	-	TRBJ2-7	CASTKQNEQYF
TRBV7-2	-	TRBJ2-7	CASSLVAGSPYEQYF
TRBV20-1	TRBD2	TRBJ2-7	CSAPSGYEQYF
TRBV27	-	TRBJ2-2	CASSLNGGLSAGELFF
TRBV5-5	TRBD1	TRBJ2-1	CASSLGEGAGGNEQFF
TRBV5-1	TRBD1	TRBJ1-2	CASSAGQGVCYTF
TRBV14	-	TRBJ1-4	CASSQVGGYNEKLFF
TRBV14	-	TRBJ2-1	CASSQGGTYNEQFF
TRBV30	TRBD1	TRBJ2-2	CACHPKGRGRTGELFF
TRBV9	-	TRBJ2-3	CASSALGGFTDTQYF
TRBV5-4	-	TRBJ1-4	CASRPDRLNEKLFF
TRBV5-1	-	TRBJ2-3	CASSPEGAGGRTDTQYF
TRBV6-6	-	TRBJ2-3	CASRDSTDTQYF
TRBV11-2	-	TRBJ1-3	CASSKDSRAGNTIYF
TRBV7-3	-	TRBJ2-7	CASSLSYSDEQYF
TRBV6-5	TRBD1	TRBJ2-3	CASSYAGTGKGFGQYF
TRBV7-2	-	TRBJ2-7	CASSPRRAGSSYEQYF
TRBV6-6	TRBD1	TRBJ2-3	CASSYETGSTDTQYF
TRBV7-8	TRBD1	TRBJ1-2	CASSPGTVLYGYTF
TRBV7-9	-	TRBJ2-2	CASSLGRRNTGELFF
TRBV6-6	TRBD2	TRBJ2-1	CASSHGTSGGLGGQFF
TRBV4-3	TRBD1	TRBJ2-7	CASSQATRLGTVVGYEQYF
TRBV18	-	TRBJ2-6	CASSPLGRASPGANVLTF
TRBV7-7	TRBD1	TRBJ1-5	CAIRTGTQHF
TRBV4-1	-	TRBJ1-1	CASSHQNTEAFF
TRBV7-9	-	TRBJ1-1	CASSFTFQRVAEAFF
TRBV6-6	TRBD2	TRBJ2-7	CASRPGGLAGETEQYF
TRBV19	-	TRBJ1-2	CASKDWGRETNYGYTF
TRBV2	-	TRBJ1-2	CASSQANYGYTF
TRBV15	-	TRBJ1-4	CATSRDLLGATNEKLFF
TRBV6-5	TRBD1	TRBJ2-1	CASSYRTGQLVNEQFF
TRBV25-1	-	TRBJ2-5	CASSESGKGEETQYF
TRBV18	-	TRBJ2-3	CASSPVTATDTQYF
TRBV10-3	-	TRBJ2-3	CAISEPQSSWGGPDTQYF
TRBV7-9	TRBD1	TRBJ1-5	CASSLGTGEVQPQHF